These T cell receptor beta chains were read from a single sample in a study of T-cell reconstitution after alpha-beta-depleted transplantation in children. TCRdb independently ran MiXCR on the PCR reads; one entry per CDR3 protein. This table holds around 31,000 distinct CDR3 sequences, 6.4% found once. Here the sequenced sample was peripheral blood, taken 60 days after TCRalphabeta/CD19-depleted stem cell transplant. The receptors derive from a child less than two years old who had a stem cell transplant for acute myeloid leukemia, so the T cells may come from the graft donor. Both conserved end residues are part of each CDR3. D genes are given only for firm matches.

V	D	J	CDR3
TRBV28	TRBD1	TRBJ2-3	CASSLRTGGASDTQYF
TRBV4-2	-	TRBJ2-7	CASSQTAHEGEQYF
TRBV7-2	-	TRBJ2-1	CASSLVPREQFF
TRBV6-5	-	TRBJ1-1	CASRLQGNTEAFF
TRBV20-1	-	TRBJ2-2	CCARDRKDLSTGELFF
TRBV3-1	-	TRBJ1-1	CASSRPGMNTEAFF
TRBV7-2	TRBD2	TRBJ2-4	CASSLGLAGGRDIQYF
TRBV3-1	-	TRBJ1-4	CASSLQGSEEKLFF
TRBV10-3	-	TRBJ2-2	CAISALPGPNTGELFF
TRBV12-5	-	TRBJ2-7	CASGASDYEQYF
TRBV7-9	-	TRBJ2-3	CASSWTAADTQYF
TRBV7-9	TRBD1	TRBJ1-5	CASSRGRGRDSNQPQHF
TRBV6-1	-	TRBJ1-6	CASRGHSSYNSPLHF
TRBV20-1	-	TRBJ2-5	CSARDVTQETQYF
TRBV11-2	TRBD1	TRBJ1-1	CASSFGQGGAEAFF
TRBV2	-	TRBJ1-4	CASSPTVNNEKLFF
TRBV7-2	-	TRBJ2-5	CASSLTQETQYF
TRBV28	-	TRBJ2-7	CASSFLFSYEQYF
TRBV11-2	-	TRBJ1-1	CASSLINTEAFF
TRBV4-3	-	TRBJ2-3	CASSQDRVATDTQYF
TRBV15	-	TRBJ2-3	CATSEGPHTDTQYF
TRBV4-3	-	TRBJ2-7	CASSRGRIGYEQYF